The next 10 T cell receptor beta chains were all read from a single sample in a study of post-analysis software for immune sequencing data. Prepared libraries of TCR beta cDNA carried unique molecular identifiers. MiXCR, applied by TCRdb to the PCR reads, yields one record per CDR3 protein. Found here are a few hundred thousand distinct CDR3 sequences, 30% to 45% of them singletons; the top ten hold over 10%. Antigen specificity for these receptors is unknown. Broader study findings: TRBV segments more frequent in patients than in controls numbered about 5 and included TRBV5-6, TRBV5-1 and TRBV20-1.

The specimen was blood. These receptors were collected from a girl aged 5-17 years with multiple sclerosis.

This clonotype was found many times. The gene calls are TRBV4-2 and TRBJ2-7, with a tentative D call TRBD1 (5 bases). Trimming pared 2 bases from V and 1 base from J, leaving 9 bases between. The CDR3 length is 14 residues. In germline, CDR1 is LGHNA, CDR2 YNFKEQ. Here the CDR3 reads CASSQYTGSYEQYF. As DNA, the CDR3 is TGTGCCAGCAGCCAATATACAGGATCCTACGAGCAGTACTTC.

The table lists this clonotype with many counts. In nucleotides, the CDR3 is TGTGCCAGCGGGAACGGACAGGGCCAAGAGACCCAGTACTTC. Residues: CASGNGQGQETQYF. V usage is TRBV28 and J usage is TRBJ2-5, with 8 bases fitting TRBD1. The CDR3 loop spans 14 amino acids. J was trimmed by 1 base and V by 8 bases; bases with no gene match: 6. Germline V gives CDR1 MDHEN, CDR2 SYDVKM.

The genes are TRBV28 and TRBJ1-4; 7 nucleotides match TRBD1. CDR1 is MDHEN and CDR2 is SYDVKM in the germline V gene. The CDR3 extends over 16 amino acids. The junction had 7 bases not matched to a gene; V was cut back by 6 bases and J by 0 bases. CDR3 sequence reads: CASSRPGQPTNEKLFF. As DNA, the CDR3 is TGTGCCAGCAGCCGACCGGGACAGCCAACTAATGAAAAACTGTTTTTT.

This clonotype was seen a handful of times. The chain recombines TRBV7-2 with TRBJ2-1, with D maybe TRBD2 (7 bases). V lost 5 bases and J 5 bases, leaving 19 bases between the germline ends. Germline CDR1 and CDR2: SGHTA and FQGNSA. The CDR3 contains 16 residues. CDR3 sequence reads: CASSLELGGGNNEQFF. CDR3 sequence (DNA): TGTGCCAGCAGCCTTGAGCTAGGGGGGGGGAACAATGAGCAGTTCTTC.

J is TRBJ2-1 and V is TRBV7-8, with 8 positions matching TRBD1. Germline lookup yields CDR1 SGHVS and CDR2 FQNEAQ. The length of the CDR3 is 15 residues. The ends lost 5 bases at V and 0 bases at J; junction bases unmatched: 3. The CDR3 DNA reads as TGTGCCAGCAGCCGGACAGGGAGCTCCTACAATGAGCAGTTCTTC. This codes for CASSRTGSSYNEQFF. Full variable domain (remainder filled in from reference TRBV7-8 and TRBJ2-1): GAGVSQSPRYKVAKRGQDVALRCDPISGHVSLFWYQQALGQGPEFLTYFQNEAQLDKSGLPSDRFFAERPEGSVSTLKIQRTQQEDSAVYLCASSRTGSSYNEQFFGPGTRLTVL.

The chain joins TRBV3-1 to TRBJ2-1; TRBD2 matches 8 bases. CDR1 LGHDT and CDR2 YNNKEL come from the germline V gene (reference sequence). This CDR3 comprises 16 residues. The V segment lost 2 bases and the J segment 3 bases; nucleotides outside the gene matches: 6. CDR3 region: CASSQSVLAGYNEQFF. As DNA, the CDR3 is TGTGCCAGCAGCCAATCGGTCCTAGCGGGCTACAATGAGCAGTTCTTC.

The chain combines TRBV6-5 with TRBJ1-1; D call uncertain. CDR1 is MNHEY and CDR2 is SVGAGI in the germline V gene. CDR3 length equals 14 residues. V dropped 4 bases and J dropped 0 bases, with 9 bases sitting between them. CDR3 residues: CASSWILMNTEAFF. The CDR3 bases are TGTGCCAGCAGTTGGATCCTCATGAACACTGAAGCTTTCTTT.

This clonotype has ten or more counts. This chain connects TRBV7-2 to TRBJ1-2; D remains ambiguous. The CDR3 runs to 15 residues. Germline CDR1 reads SGHTA; CDR2 reads FQGNSA. V gave up 1 base and J gave up 0 bases, with 9 bases separating them. CDR3 in DNA: TGTGCCAGCAGCTTAGGGGGTATAACTAACTATGGCTACACCTTC. Translating gives CASSLGGITNYGYTF.

This chain connects TRBV12-3 or TRBV12-4 to TRBJ2-7; weak D call: TRBD1 (5 bases). Deletions cut 7 bases from V and 0 bases from J, with 13 bases between. There are 14 residues in the CDR3. The CDR3 region is CASNPTGSSYEQYF. The CDR3 bases are TGTGCCAGCAATCCCACAGGTAGCTCCTACGAGCAGTACTTC.

The V and J genes are TRBV6-6 and TRBJ1-2; D gene uncertain. The germline V and J ends were trimmed by 8 bases and 3 bases, with 10 bases remaining between them. The CDR3 length is 12 residues. CDR1 is MNHNY and CDR2 is SVGAGI in the germline V gene (reference sequence). The CDR3 loop reads CASRTADYGYTF. The CDR3 nucleotides are TGTGCCAGCCGGACCGCCGACTATGGCTACACCTTC.